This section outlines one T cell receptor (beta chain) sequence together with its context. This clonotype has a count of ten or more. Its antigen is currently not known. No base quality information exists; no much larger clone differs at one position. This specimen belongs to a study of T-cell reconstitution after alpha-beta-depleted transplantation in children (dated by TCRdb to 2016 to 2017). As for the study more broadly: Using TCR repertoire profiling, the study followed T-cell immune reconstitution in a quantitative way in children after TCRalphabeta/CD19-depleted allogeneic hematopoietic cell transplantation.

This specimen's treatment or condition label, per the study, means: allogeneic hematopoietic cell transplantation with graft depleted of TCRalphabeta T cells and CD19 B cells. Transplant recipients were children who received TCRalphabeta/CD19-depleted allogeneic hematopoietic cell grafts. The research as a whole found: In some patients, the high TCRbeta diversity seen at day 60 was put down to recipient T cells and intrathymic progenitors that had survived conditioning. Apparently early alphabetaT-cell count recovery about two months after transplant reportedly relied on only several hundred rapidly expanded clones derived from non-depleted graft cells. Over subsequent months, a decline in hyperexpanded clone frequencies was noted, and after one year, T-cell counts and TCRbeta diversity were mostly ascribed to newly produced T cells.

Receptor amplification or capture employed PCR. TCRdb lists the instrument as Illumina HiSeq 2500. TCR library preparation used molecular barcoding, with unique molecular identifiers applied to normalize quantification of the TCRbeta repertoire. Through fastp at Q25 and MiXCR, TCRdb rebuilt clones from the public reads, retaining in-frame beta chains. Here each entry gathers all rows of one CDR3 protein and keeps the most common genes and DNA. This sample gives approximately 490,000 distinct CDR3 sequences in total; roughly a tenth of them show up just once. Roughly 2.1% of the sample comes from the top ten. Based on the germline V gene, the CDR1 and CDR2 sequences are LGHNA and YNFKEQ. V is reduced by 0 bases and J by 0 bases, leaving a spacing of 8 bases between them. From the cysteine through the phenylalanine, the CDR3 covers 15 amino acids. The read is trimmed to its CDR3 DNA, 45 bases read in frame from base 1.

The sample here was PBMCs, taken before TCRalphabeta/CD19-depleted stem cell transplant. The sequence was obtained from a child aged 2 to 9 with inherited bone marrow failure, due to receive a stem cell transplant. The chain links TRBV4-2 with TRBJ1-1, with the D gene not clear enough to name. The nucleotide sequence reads TGTGCCAGCAGCCAAGATCCGGTTATGAACACTGAAGCTTTCTTT. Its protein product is CASSQDPVMNTEAFF.